This T cell receptor beta chain was obtained from a study of blood T cell repertoires in COVID-19. This CDR3 has 13 residues. V dropped 5 bases and J dropped 1 base, with 9 bases sitting between them. Germline V CDR1 and CDR2: SGHRS, YFSETQ. The table came from immunoSEQ multiplex PCR; TCRdb's copy has only in-frame clones and leaves some out. The sample includes approximately 85,000 clones, roughly 89% seen only once; the top ten take about 2.5%. The sample taken for sequencing was peripheral blood. The sequence was collected from a man aged 50 to 60 with acute or convalescent COVID-19. The chain uses TRBV5-1 and TRBJ1-1, with a possible D match to TRBD1 (5 bases). CDR3 DNA sequence: TGCGCCAGCAGTGTAGGACAGAACACTGAAGCTTTCTTT. As protein: CASSVGQNTEAFF.